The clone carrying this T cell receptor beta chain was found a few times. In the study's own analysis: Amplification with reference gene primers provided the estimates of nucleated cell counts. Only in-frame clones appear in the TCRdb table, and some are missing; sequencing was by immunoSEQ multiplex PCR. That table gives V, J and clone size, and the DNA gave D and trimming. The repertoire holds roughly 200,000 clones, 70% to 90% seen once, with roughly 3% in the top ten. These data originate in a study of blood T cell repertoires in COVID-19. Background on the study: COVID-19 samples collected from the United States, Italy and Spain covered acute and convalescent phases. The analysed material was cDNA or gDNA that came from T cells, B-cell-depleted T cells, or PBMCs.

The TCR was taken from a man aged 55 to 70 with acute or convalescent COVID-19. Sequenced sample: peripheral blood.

Written as DNA, the CDR3 is TGTGCCAGCAGCCGCCGGCCCGGACAGGGGGCGAACACCGGGGAGCTGTTTTTT. Translation gives CASSRRPGQGANTGELFF. V gene TRBV3-1 (or the pseudogene TRBV3-2) combines with J gene TRBJ2-2; 10 bases agree with TRBD1. J was trimmed by 0 bases and V by 4 bases; bases with no gene match: 8. Germline CDR1 and CDR2: LGHDT and YNNKEL (reference sequence). The CDR3 covers 18 residues.